This T cell receptor beta chain was profiled in a study of radiation and T cells in renal cell carcinoma. Study-level findings and limits: In blood, top tumor clones expanded by 2 weeks, shrinking by 4. Pretreatment tumor biopsies were lacking, so baseline clonotypes are unknown.

Germline values: CDR1 MNHNY, CDR2 SVGAGI (reference sequence). This CDR3 region has 12 residues. With 11 bases removed from V and 3 bases from J, the gap between germline ends came to 11 bases. Noted time point: blood 4 weeks post-SBRT, at nephrectomy. Treatment reported: 15 Gy SBRT to primary tumor, nephrectomy 4 weeks later. Nephrectomy followed 15 Gy stereotactic body radiation by 4 weeks. The patient's renal cell carcinoma had clear cell pathology. Remarks on this clone: Its target is not known.

The method was immunoSEQ multiplex PCR; TCRdb's version includes in-frame clones alone and lacks a portion of them. This sample yields some 81,000 clones, of which about nine tenths are seen a single time; roughly 6% belongs to the top ten. The sample was blood, taken from a patient whose treatment included radiotherapy and nephrectomy. The chain uses TRBV6-6 and TRBJ2-1; D possibly matches TRBD1 or TRBD2 (5 bases each). The clonotype comes from a woman aged 70-85 years with renal cell carcinoma. The CDR3: CAWGRVYNEQFF. The DNA for the CDR3 is TGTGCCTGGGGACGCGTCTACAATGAGCAGTTCTTC.